This TCR beta chain comes out of a study of T cell responses to AZD1222 COVID-19 vaccine. Whole-study results and caveats: Rises in breadth and depth of Spike-specific TCRs came after two AZD1222 doses. Among spike-specific TCRs, nearly half reportedly target unmutated variant regions. CD4 TCRs linked to vaccination spanned spike, dominating at 160-218 and 743-854. The donors showed a predominance of white British ancestry and of females, with possible underestimation of clonal diversity.

Method: immunoSEQ multiplex PCR; TCRdb's copy keeps in-frame clones and lacks some. The sample carries around 120,000 clones, 70% to 90% recorded once. Points on this clone: Its antigen is currently unknown.

Sequences were derived from peripheral blood, sampled on day 0 of MenACWY control vaccination. The TCR was taken from an adult in good health.

The CDR3 reads CASSRDSSHEQYF. CDR3 nucleotide sequence: TGTGCCAGCTCAAGGGACAGTAGCCACGAGCAGTACTTC. V is TRBV18 and J is TRBJ2-7, with TRBD1 matching over 7 bases. The CDR3 extends over 13 amino acids. Germline assignment: CDR1 KGHSH and CDR2 LQKENI. The trim removed 5 bases at V and 5 bases at J, leaving 6 bases unmatched.